A single sample gave rise to the 29 T cell receptor beta chains below, sequenced in a study of blood T cell repertoires in COVID-19. Data came from immunoSEQ multiplex PCR; TCRdb stores just in-frame clones and leaves some out. The repertoire consists of more than 300,000 clones, with roughly 89% occurring once and the leading ten covering more than 9%. Sequencing was done on a sample of PBMCs or T cells enriched from blood (not recorded which). The source is a woman in her 30s who had recovered from COVID-19.

The CDR3 DNA reads as TGTGCCAGCAGTCTACCCGGGATTCACTATGGCTACACCTTC. Amino acids: CASSLPGIHYGYTF. The chain is built from TRBV28 and TRBJ1-2, with D unclear. Looked up from germline, CDR1 is MDHEN and CDR2 is SYDVKM. The ends were cut back, 5 bases at V and 3 bases at J, with 13 bases in the middle. CDR3 size: 14 residues.

The table lists this clone with a count of one. J is TRBJ2-7 and V is TRBV20-1, with 9 bases fitting TRBD2. Germline lookup yields CDR1 DFQATT and CDR2 SNEGSKA (reference sequence). V was clipped by 3 bases and J by 1 base; unmatched bases: 7. This CDR3 is 15 amino acids long. CDR3 in amino acids: CSASWPSGISYEQYF. CDR3 nucleotides: TGCAGTGCTAGTTGGCCTAGCGGGATTTCCTACGAGCAGTACTTC.

This chain joins TRBV5-1 and TRBJ2-2, with TRBD1 as a possible D gene (5 bases). The V end was cut by 2 bases, the J end by 5 bases, with 7 bases between. Per the germline V gene, CDR1 is SGHRS and CDR2 is YFSETQ. The CDR3 runs 13 residues. CDR3 in amino acids: CASSLQDTGELFF. The CDR3 nucleotides read TGCGCCAGCAGCTTACAGGATACCGGGGAGCTGTTTTTT.

The chain carries TRBV25-1 and TRBJ2-3, with 7 bases matching TRBD2. Germline loops: CDR1 MGHDK, CDR2 SYGVNS. With V trimmed by 0 bases and J by 5 bases, 11 bases remained unmatched. The CDR3 loop spans 17 amino acids. The CDR3 sequence: CASSEYILGGRGDTQYF. The CDR3 DNA is TGTGCCAGCAGTGAATATATCCTGGGAGGGCGGGGAGATACGCAGTATTTT.

This chain connects TRBV5-1 to TRBJ2-2; TRBD2 agrees at 9 bases. Trimming removed 6 bases from V and 5 bases from J; junction bases left unmatched: 5. The CDR3 runs to 14 residues. Germline assignment: CDR1 SGHRS and CDR2 YFSETQ. CDR3 region: CASNPSGTTGELFF. In DNA form, the CDR3 reads TGCGCCAGCAATCCTAGCGGGACGACCGGGGAGCTGTTTTTT.

This sequence joins TRBV9 and TRBJ2-1, with 11 positions matching TRBD2. In germline, CDR1 is SGDLS, CDR2 YYNGEE. The CDR3 is made up of 16 amino acids. J gave up 9 bases and V 4 bases, and 12 bases lay outside the gene matches. CDR3: CASSRTGLAVPSEQFF. For the CDR3, the DNA is TGTGCCAGCAGCCGAACGGGACTAGCGGTTCCCTCTGAGCAGTTCTTC.

This chain uses TRBV11-2 with TRBJ2-1; D is uncertain. Germline values: CDR1 SGHAT, CDR2 FQNNGV. V shed 5 bases and J shed 1 base, with 12 bases lying between them. CDR3 length equals 15 residues. The CDR3 region has the DNA TGTGCCAGCAGCCATGGGCGATGGTCCTACAATGAGCAGTTCTTC. This gives the protein CASSHGRWSYNEQFF.

The chain uses TRBV7-9 and TRBJ1-4; 8 bases line up with TRBD1. V lost 1 base and J lost 6; bases outside the gene matches: 4. Germline CDR1 and CDR2: SEHNR and FQNEAQ (reference sequence). The CDR3 covers 15 residues. The CDR3 loop is CASSLGQGLDEKLFF. The DNA for the CDR3 is TGTGCCAGCAGCTTAGGACAGGGGCTGGATGAAAAACTGTTTTTT.

This clone turned up a few times. V gene TRBV11-2 combines with J gene TRBJ2-2; 7 nucleotides line up with TRBD1. Germline CDR1 and CDR2: SGHAT and FQNNGV. There are 17 residues in the CDR3. J gave up 3 bases and V 1 base, and 8 bases lay outside the gene matches. The CDR3 protein is CASSLGTWDRHTGELFF. The CDR3 DNA is TGTGCCAGCAGCTTAGGGACCTGGGACAGACACACCGGGGAGCTGTTTTTT.

The gene calls are TRBV5-1 and TRBJ2-7; a possible D gene is TRBD1 (6 bases). This CDR3 is built from 14 residues. The V gene lost 0 bases and the J gene lost 4 bases, with 11 bases spanning the gap. Germline V gene sequence: CDR1 SGHRS, CDR2 YFSETQ. This chain's CDR3 is CASSLAGTNYEQYF. The CDR3 nucleotides read TGCGCCAGCAGCTTGGCGGGGACAAATTACGAGCAGTACTTC.

This clone was seen a few times. V usage is TRBV7-9 and J usage is TRBJ2-7, with 10 bases identical to TRBD1. Germline V gene lookup returns CDR1 SEHNR and CDR2 FQNEAQ (reference sequence). V lost 5 bases to trimming and J lost 1 base; unmatched junction nucleotides: 11. This CDR3 is 17 amino acids long. The CDR3 is CASSPRVRDRGSYEQYF. In nucleotides, the CDR3 is TGTGCCAGCAGCCCAAGGGTCCGGGACAGGGGTTCCTACGAGCAGTACTTC.

The V call is TRBV18, the J call TRBJ1-2; D gene ambiguous. V gave up 0 bases and J gave up 5 bases, with 10 bases separating them. The V gene's germline CDR1 is KGHSH and CDR2 LQKENI. There are 14 residues in the CDR3. The CDR3 nucleotides are TGTGCCAGCTCACCACCTTCAGTTTCGTATGGCTACACCTTC. Translation gives CASSPPSVSYGYTF.

The chain joins TRBV19 to TRBJ1-5; D call uncertain. The CDR3 extends over 14 amino acids. With 7 bases removed from V and 9 bases from J, the gap between germline ends came to 19 bases. Per the germline V gene, CDR1 is LNHDA and CDR2 is SQIVND (reference sequence). The CDR3 loop reads CASIDLGSLRPQHF. In DNA form, the CDR3 reads TGTGCCAGTATAGATCTCGGGTCTTTGCGGCCCCAGCATTTT.

This clone was found once. The chain carries TRBV10-3 and TRBJ2-6; 10 bases line up with TRBD2. The length of the CDR3 is 19 residues. V was clipped by 0 bases and J by 3 bases; unmatched bases: 8. Germline loops: CDR1 ENHRY, CDR2 SYGVKD. CDR3 region: CAISESELAGWFGANVLTF. In nucleotides, the CDR3 is TGTGCCATCAGTGAGTCAGAACTAGCGGGATGGTTTGGGGCCAACGTCCTGACTTTC.

This chain joins TRBV5-4 and TRBJ2-5; TRBD1 matches 7 bases. This CDR3 region has 13 residues. With V trimmed by 2 bases and J by 5 bases, 3 bases remained unmatched. The germline V gene has CDR1 SGHNT and CDR2 YYREEE (reference sequence). The CDR3 spells CASSFDRAETQYF. The CDR3 nucleotides are TGTGCCAGCAGCTTTGACAGGGCGGAGACCCAGTACTTC.

V and J are TRBV11-3 and TRBJ2-1; 7 nucleotides line up with TRBD2. The CDR3 totals 15 residues. Looked up from germline, CDR1 is SGHNT and CDR2 is YENEEA. V lost 3 bases to trimming and J lost 1 base; unmatched junction nucleotides: 3. The CDR3 DNA is TGTGCCAGCAGCTTGGGGGGGGGATCCTACAATGAGCAGTTCTTC. Translation gives CASSLGGGSYNEQFF. The full variable domain, with the rest looked up from reference TRBV11-3 and TRBJ2-1, is EAGVVQSPRYKIIEKKQPVAFWCNPISGHNTLYWYLQNLGQGPELLIRYENEEAVDDSQLPKDRFSAERLKGVDSTLKIQPAELGDSAVYLCASSLGGGSYNEQFFGPGTRLTVL.

DNA of the CDR3: TGTGCCAGCAGGGGCAGGGGGGAGTACTATGGCTACACCTTC. It yields the protein CASRGRGEYYGYTF. The chain combines TRBV6-5 with TRBJ1-2; 7 bases map to TRBD1. Germline V gene lookup returns CDR1 MNHEY and CDR2 SVGAGI. The ends lost 6 bases at V and 3 bases at J; junction bases unmatched: 7. This CDR3 is 14 amino acids long.

V usage is TRBV7-9 and J usage is TRBJ2-6; D perhaps matches TRBD2 (6 bases). Germline CDR1 and CDR2: SEHNR and FQNEAQ (reference sequence). V gave up 5 bases and J gave up 1 base, with 15 bases separating them. The length of the CDR3 is 17 residues. CDR3 amino acids: CASSLPRGGSGANVLTF. The CDR3 DNA reads as TGTGCCAGCAGCCTCCCTCGTGGAGGGTCTGGGGCCAACGTCCTGACTTTC.

The CDR3 DNA follows: TGTGCCAGCAGCCAATGGGGTGACGGAGGTAATTCACCCCTCCACTTT. Encoded protein: CASSQWGDGGNSPLHF. The chain combines TRBV3-1 (or the pseudogene TRBV3-2) with TRBJ1-6; D is undetermined. The germline V gene encodes CDR1 LGHDT and CDR2 YNNKEL (reference sequence). This CDR3 comprises 16 residues. The germline V and J ends were trimmed by 2 bases and 6 bases, with 14 bases remaining between them.

This clone showed up just a few times. The chain links TRBV28 to TRBJ2-2; perhaps TRBD1 as D (6 bases). There are 14 residues in the CDR3. Between the trimmed V and J ends, which lost 3 bases and 4 bases, there was a span of 9 bases. CDR1 is MDHEN and CDR2 is SYDVKM in the germline V gene. Here the CDR3 reads CASSFKGGTGELFF. In DNA, the CDR3 is TGTGCCAGCAGTTTTAAAGGGGGCACCGGGGAGCTGTTTTTT.

The rearrangement uses TRBV5-1 and TRBJ2-1, with unresolved D. The CDR3 is made up of 16 amino acids. The germline V gene has CDR1 SGHRS and CDR2 YFSETQ. Trimming shortened V by 3 bases and J by 8 bases, and 21 bases separated the two germline ends. In DNA, the CDR3 is TGCGCCAGCAGCTCTGCCCCCGCGGCGGTTGTCTATGAGCAGTTCTTC. This codes for CASSSAPAAVVYEQFF.

This chain uses TRBV28 with TRBJ1-2; D call uncertain. The CDR3 contains 14 residues. Trimming cost V 3 bases and J 4 bases, with 12 bases left between them. The germline gives CDR1 MDHEN, CDR2 SYDVKM. The CDR3 DNA sequence: TGTGCCAGCAGTTTGGTAACTTGGGCCTATGGCTACACCTTC. This encodes CASSLVTWAYGYTF.

The chain uses TRBV28 and TRBJ2-3; no definite D call. CDR3 length equals 13 residues. Deletions cut 8 bases from V and 4 bases from J, with 13 bases between. The germline V gene encodes CDR1 MDHEN and CDR2 SYDVKM. The CDR3 DNA reads TGTGCCAGCTCCTCCACCACACCAGATACGCAGTATTTT. Amino acid sequence: CASSSTTPDTQYF. The whole variable domain, remainder taken from reference TRBV28 and TRBJ2-3, is DVKVTQSSRYLVKRTGEKVFLECVQDMDHENMFWYRQDPGLGLRLIYFSYDVKMKEKGDIPEGYSVSREKKERFSLILESASTNQTSMYLCASSSTTPDTQYFGPGTRLTVL.

This chain uses TRBV11-2 with TRBJ1-5; D uncertain. Germline values: CDR1 SGHAT, CDR2 FQNNGV. Between the trimmed V and J ends, which lost 2 bases and 5 bases, there was a span of 25 bases. The length of the CDR3 is 19 residues. CDR3: CASSLSAGGRLDSHQPQHF. DNA of the CDR3: TGTGCCAGCAGCTTATCGGCCGGAGGGCGCTTGGACTCCCATCAGCCCCAGCATTTT. Combining the CDR3 with reference TRBV11-2 and TRBJ1-5 gives the whole variable domain EAGVAQSPRYKIIEKRQSVAFWCNPISGHATLYWYQQILGQGPKLLIQFQNNGVVDDSQLPKDRFSAERLKGVDSTLKIQPAKLEDSAVYLCASSLSAGGRLDSHQPQHFGDGTRLSIL.

The rearrangement uses TRBV28 and TRBJ2-7; D is undetermined. V shed 5 bases and J shed 3 bases, with 23 bases lying between them. This CDR3 comprises 17 residues. The V gene's germline CDR1 is MDHEN and CDR2 SYDVKM. Here the CDR3 DNA reads TGTGCCAGCAGTACACCGTGGTTGGATAGCCTAAACTACGAGCAGTACTTC. This sequence encodes CASSTPWLDSLNYEQYF.

The V call is TRBV4-1, the J call TRBJ2-1, with D possibly being TRBD1 (6 bases). The germline V and J ends were trimmed by 3 bases and 9 bases, with 9 bases remaining between them. Germline V gives CDR1 MGHRA, CDR2 YSYEKL. The CDR3 loop spans 12 amino acids. The CDR3 here is CASSHPRGEQFF. The DNA for the CDR3 is TGCGCCAGCAGCCATCCCAGGGGTGAGCAGTTCTTC.

The chain uses TRBV19 and TRBJ2-5; 10 positions agree with TRBD2. The CDR3 spans 19 residues. Germline V lookup: CDR1 LNHDA, CDR2 SQIVND (reference sequence). V was clipped by 4 bases and J by 3 bases; unmatched bases: 17. The CDR3 bases are TGTGCCAGTAGTAATAATGGGGGAGCTAGCGGGAGCTTCGAAGAGACCCAGTACTTC. It codes for CASSNNGGASGSFEETQYF.

The chain carries TRBV2 and TRBJ1-2; D is perhaps TRBD1 (6 bases). CDR1 and CDR2 from the germline V gene are SNHLY and FYNNEI. Between the trimmed V and J ends, which lost 5 bases and 4 bases, there was a span of 20 bases. This CDR3 spans 16 amino acids. This CDR3 is CASSPRTERFFYGYTF. The CDR3 DNA reads as TGTGCCAGCAGTCCGAGGACAGAGAGATTCTTCTATGGCTACACCTTC. The variable domain in full, completed from reference TRBV2 and TRBJ1-2, reads EPEVTQTPSHQVTQMGQEVILRCVPISNHLYFYWYRQILGQKVEFLVSFYNNEISEKSEIFDDQFSVERPDGSNFTLKIRSTKLEDSAMYFCASSPRTERFFYGYTFGSGTRLTVV.

The chain combines TRBV3-1 (or the pseudogene TRBV3-2) with TRBJ2-5, with D unclear. The CDR3 is made up of 14 amino acids. Germline CDR1 LGHDT, CDR2 YNNKEL (reference sequence). Trimming took 1 base from V and 1 from J, leaving 7 bases between them. CDR3 nucleotide sequence: TGTGCCAGCAGCCAAGCGCACAGCCAAGAGACCCAGTACTTC. It translates to CASSQAHSQETQYF.